The 29 T cell receptor beta chains listed next were all sequenced from one sample in a study of T cells in Graves' hyperthyroidism and ophthalmopathy. Regions amplified from RNA transcripts were the TCR beta CDR3 regions. HTBI primers were used for first-round RT-PCR of the TCR CDR3. A single record per CDR3 protein comes from TCRdb applying MiXCR to the multiplex PCR reads. The sample consists of some 570,000 distinct CDR3 sequences, over 12% of them appearing once. Sequencing input: blood. These receptors came from a woman younger than 30 with Graves' ophthalmopathy.

This clonotype was counted many times. The rearrangement joins TRBV7-9 to TRBJ1-1; D not certain. CDR1 SEHNR and CDR2 FQNEAQ come from the germline V gene (reference sequence). This CDR3 is 13 amino acids long. Trimming took 5 bases from V and 4 from J, leaving 11 bases between them. CDR3 bases: TGTGCCAGCAGCCCCACTACCCCCACTGAAGCTTTCTTT. Its protein product is CASSPTTPTEAFF. The whole variable domain, remainder taken from reference TRBV7-9 and TRBJ1-1, is DTGVSQNPRHKITKRGQNVTFRCDPISEHNRLYWYRQTLGQGPEFLTYFQNEAQLEKSRLLSDRFSAERPKGSFSTLEIQRTEQGDSAMYLCASSPTTPTEAFFGQGTRLTVV.

This clonotype was seen ten or more times. This chain links TRBV3-1 with TRBJ2-7, with D unclear. The CDR3 length is 15 residues. With 6 bases removed from V and 4 bases from J, the gap between germline ends came to 19 bases. Per the germline V gene, CDR1 is LGHDT and CDR2 is YNNKEL (reference sequence). The CDR3 DNA follows: TGTGCCAGCAGTTTAGACCGCTCAAGTTATTACGAGCAGTACTTC. As protein: CASSLDRSSYYEQYF.

This clonotype was picked up a small number of times. The chain employs TRBV6-1 and TRBJ1-4; the match to TRBD1 covers 7 bases. J lost 5 bases, V lost 5 bases, and 11 bases had no gene match. This CDR3 spans 16 amino acids. CDR1 is MNHNS, CDR2 SASEGT, per germline. CDR3 residues: CASSFSPDRANEKLFF. The CDR3 DNA follows: TGTGCCAGCAGTTTCAGCCCCGACAGGGCAAATGAAAAACTGTTTTTT.

This clonotype was seen more than once but under ten times. One end of the junction fails to match germline, which may point to a read error. This chain joins TRBV6-2 or TRBV6-3 and TRBJ2-7; 9 bases agree with TRBD2. The germline gives CDR1 MNHEY, CDR2 SVGEGT. CDR3 length: 15 amino acids. The CDR3 bases are TGTACCAGCAGTTACTCCGGCGGGAGGGTCTACGAGCAGTACTTC. Translating gives CTSSYSGGRVYEQYF.

The gene calls are TRBV6-1 and TRBJ2-7; TRBD1 might be the D (6 bases). In germline, CDR1 is MNHNS, CDR2 SASEGT. The ends were cut back, 8 bases at V and 0 bases at J, with 17 bases in the middle. The length of the CDR3 is 15 residues. The CDR3 sequence: CASPLTGWSSYEQYF. As DNA, the CDR3 is TGTGCCAGCCCCCTTACAGGGTGGAGCTCCTACGAGCAGTACTTC.

This clonotype was counted at least ten times. CDR3 coding DNA: TGTGCCAGCAGTTACGGTGATAGTAGTTCCCCGGGGGAGACCCAGTACTTC. Translating it yields CASSYGDSSSPGETQYF. The gene calls are TRBV6-1 and TRBJ2-5, with a weak D call TRBD2 (5 bases). Trimming cost V 5 bases and J 5 bases, with 24 bases left between them. This CDR3 is 17 amino acids long. Germline CDR1 and CDR2: MNHNS and SASEGT.

This clonotype has at least ten counts. This sequence joins TRBV5-5 and TRBJ1-1; D not certain. V lost 0 bases to trimming and J lost 0 bases, with 9 bases between them. Germline V gene sequence: CDR1 SGHKS, CDR2 YYEKEE (reference sequence). This CDR3 region has 15 residues. CDR3 DNA sequence: TGTGCCAGCAGCTTGGCCCACACTATGAACACTGAAGCTTTCTTT. Translated, it gives CASSLAHTMNTEAFF.

This clonotype occurred once. The genes are TRBV29-1 and TRBJ2-5; D possibly matches TRBD1 or TRBD2 (7 bases each). Germline CDR1 SQVTM, CDR2 ANQGSEA. V was pared by 4 bases and J by 3 bases, with 18 bases between. This CDR3 has 15 amino acids. For the CDR3, the DNA is TGCAGCGTTGCCACAGGGGAGGGGTTAGAAGAGACCCAGTACTTC. Its translation: CSVATGEGLEETQYF.

A note on this clonotype: A much larger clone lies a single base off, so this may be a read error. V is TRBV28 and J is TRBJ2-5; perhaps D is TRBD1 or TRBD2 (6 bases each). Per the germline V gene, CDR1 is MDHEN and CDR2 is SYDVKM. Trimming removed 0 bases at V and 2 bases at J, with 13 bases between. The CDR3 length is 16 residues. DNA of the CDR3: TGTGCCAGCAGTTTATGGGGGGGCTCGTTTCAAGAGACCCAGTACTTC. The encoded protein is CASSLWGGSFQETQYF.

This clonotype was found many times. V is TRBV7-2 and J is TRBJ2-1; D is unresolved. This CDR3 region has 14 residues. The germline V gene encodes CDR1 SGHTA and CDR2 FQGNSA. V was trimmed by 7 bases and J by 2 bases, leaving 12 bases between them. CDR3 DNA sequence: TGTGCCAGCACCCCTCATGGCCCCTACAATGAGCAGTTCTTC. This gives the protein CASTPHGPYNEQFF.

At least ten counts were recorded for this clonotype. The V and J genes are TRBV19 and TRBJ2-3, with D possibly being TRBD2 (5 bases). CDR1 and CDR2 (germline): LNHDA, SQIVND (reference sequence). The ends were cut back, 6 bases at V and 2 bases at J, with 21 bases in the middle. This CDR3 region has 17 residues. The CDR3 sequence: CASSVPGLASDTDTQYF. CDR3 nucleotides: TGTGCCAGTAGCGTACCCGGACTCGCCTCCGACACAGATACGCAGTATTTT.

This clonotype has a count of ten or more. V usage is TRBV7-9 and J usage is TRBJ2-3, with 7 bases aligning to TRBD2. J gave up 5 bases and V 6 bases, and 5 bases lay outside the gene matches. This CDR3 has 13 residues. Germline assignment: CDR1 SEHNR and CDR2 FQNEAQ (reference sequence). The CDR3 sequence is CASRAGVGDTQYF. DNA for the CDR3: TGTGCCAGCAGGGCGGGAGTTGGAGATACGCAGTATTTT.

In DNA form, the CDR3 reads TGTGCCAGCAGTTTATGGACAGCGGGTACCAAAAACATTCAGTACTTC. Translated: CASSLWTAGTKNIQYF. The chain recombines TRBV28 with TRBJ2-4, with a possible D match to TRBD2 (6 bases). Germline values: CDR1 MDHEN, CDR2 SYDVKM. Trimming removed 0 bases at V and 2 bases at J, with 11 bases between. CDR3 length: 16 amino acids.

This clonotype was counted ten times or more. V is TRBV20-1 and J is TRBJ2-5; D ambiguous. V was trimmed by 0 bases and J by 5 bases, leaving 13 bases between them. The CDR3 has 14 residues. The germline gives CDR1 DFQATT, CDR2 SNEGSKA (reference sequence). The CDR3 here is CSARDRVGTETQYF. DNA of the CDR3: TGCAGTGCTAGAGATCGGGTAGGAACGGAGACCCAGTACTTC.

This clonotype was found a few times. The chain recombines TRBV4-1 with TRBJ2-7, with 11 bases lining up with TRBD1. This CDR3 spans 16 amino acids. Germline trimming cut 0 bases from V and 3 bases from J; bases unmatched to any gene: 4. Germline assignment: CDR1 MGHRA and CDR2 YSYEKL. CDR3 region: CASSQEGTGGSYEQYF. The CDR3 DNA reads TGCGCCAGCAGCCAAGAAGGGACAGGGGGTAGCTACGAGCAGTACTTC.

Comments on this clonotype: This may be a read error: a much more frequent sequence differs by one nucleotide. The chain combines TRBV3-1 with TRBJ2-2; 8 nucleotides match TRBD1. V shed 5 bases, J shed 6 bases, and the junction held 5 bases outside the gene matches. CDR3 length: 14 amino acids. From germline, CDR1 is LGHDT and CDR2 YNNKEL (reference sequence). The CDR3 spells CASSGTGRAGELFF. The CDR3, as DNA: TGTGCCAGCAGCGGGACAGGCCGCGCCGGGGAGCTGTTTTTT.

The table lists this clonotype with many counts. The rearrangement uses TRBV30 and TRBJ2-2; D assignment may be TRBD1 or TRBD2 (5 bases each). V was shortened by 4 bases and J by 7 bases, with 16 bases between the two germline ends. This CDR3 contains 14 residues. The germline gives CDR1 GTSNPN, CDR2 SVGIG (reference sequence). The CDR3 spells CAWTWGSVNGELFF. The CDR3 bases are TGTGCCTGGACTTGGGGGAGCGTGAACGGGGAGCTGTTTTTT.

This clonotype was found many times. This sequence joins TRBV28 and TRBJ2-7, with a possible D match to TRBD1 (5 bases). Germline V CDR1 and CDR2: MDHEN, SYDVKM. This CDR3 region has 14 residues. The V end lost 2 bases, the J end lost 3 bases, and 11 bases lay between the germline ends. The CDR3 sequence is CASSLGAGRYEQYF. The CDR3 nucleotides are TGTGCCAGCAGTTTAGGGGCCGGCCGCTACGAGCAGTACTTC.

As to this clonotype: This may be a read error, as it is one base from a much larger clone. The rearrangement links TRBV2 to TRBJ2-3, with 12 positions matching TRBD1. Germline loops: CDR1 SNHLY, CDR2 FYNNEI. The CDR3 contains 16 residues. CDR3 protein: CTSIPRDRGLPDTQYF. CDR3 bases: TGTACCAGCATTCCACGGGACAGGGGGCTTCCAGATACGCAGTATTTT.

This clonotype was recorded at least ten times. The chain joins TRBV10-3 to TRBJ2-7; D ambiguous. The germline V and J ends were trimmed by 9 bases and 5 bases, with 14 bases remaining between them. The CDR3 is 12 residues long. In germline, CDR1 is ENHRY, CDR2 SYGVKD. CDR3 nucleotides: TGTGCCATAACGGGCGTCTCAAACGAGCAGTACTTC. It translates to CAITGVSNEQYF.

This clonotype was recorded a few times. The chain recombines TRBV5-6 with TRBJ2-3; TRBD2 is a possible D gene (6 bases). This CDR3 has 12 amino acids. The V end lost 4 bases, the J end lost 4 bases, and 7 bases lay between the germline ends. Germline V gene lookup returns CDR1 SGHDT and CDR2 YYEEEE. Written as DNA, the CDR3 is TGTGCCAGCAGCGCTAGCGCAGATACGCAGTATTTT. It encodes CASSASADTQYF.

The V and J genes are TRBV24-1 and TRBJ2-1, with D possibly being TRBD2 (5 bases). Trimming took off 4 bases at V and 2 bases at J, with 11 bases between the two ends. From germline, CDR1 is KGHDR and CDR2 SFDVKD. CDR3 size: 15 residues. CDR3 nucleotides: TGTGCCACCAGTGACCGGACTCGTGCCTACAATGAGCAGTTCTTC. It translates to CATSDRTRAYNEQFF.

This clonotype has a count of ten or more. This rearrangement joins TRBV18 to TRBJ2-5; D gene ambiguous. Germline V CDR1 and CDR2: KGHSH, LQKENI. V was pared by 0 bases and J by 4 bases, with 6 bases between. The CDR3 totals 13 residues. For the CDR3, the DNA is TGTGCCAGCTCACCACCGGATACAGAGACCCAGTACTTC. It specifies CASSPPDTETQYF.

This clonotype was detected many times. The V call is TRBV7-9, the J call TRBJ2-7; D may be TRBD2 (5 bases). The CDR3 totals 11 residues. Trimming shortened V by 5 bases and J by 6 bases, and 8 bases separated the two germline ends. The V gene's germline CDR1 is SEHNR and CDR2 FQNEAQ (reference sequence). CDR3 amino acids: CASSRDGEQYF. As DNA, the CDR3 is TGTGCCAGCAGCCGGGATGGCGAGCAGTACTTC.

The rearrangement uses TRBV4-2 and TRBJ2-2, with TRBD2 matching over 9 bases. Germline assignment: CDR1 LGHNA and CDR2 YNFKEQ. Trimming at V came to 0 bases and at J to 2 bases, leaving 10 bases not matched to a gene. This CDR3 contains 19 residues. CDR3 region: CASSQEPSGMTHNTGELFF. The CDR3 coding sequence is TGTGCCAGCAGCCAAGAACCTAGCGGGATGACACATAACACCGGGGAGCTGTTTTTT.

The V call is TRBV30, the J call TRBJ1-5; D is possibly TRBD1 (6 bases). Germline CDR1 reads GTSNPN; CDR2 reads SVGIG (reference sequence). The CDR3 contains 15 residues. The V end was cut by 0 bases, the J end by 10 bases, with 19 bases between. The CDR3 is CAWSVLGGRRGPQHF. DNA for the CDR3: TGTGCCTGGAGTGTACTAGGGGGGCGAAGGGGACCCCAGCATTTT.

This clonotype was counted at least ten times. The genes are TRBV30 and TRBJ1-6; D is unresolved. Germline CDR1 and CDR2: GTSNPN and SVGIG (reference sequence). Trimming removed 2 bases from V and 7 bases from J, with 12 bases in between. The CDR3 has 14 residues. CDR3 bases: TGTGCCTGGAGTAGGTGGCCAGGCAATTCACCCCTCCACTTT. It translates to CAWSRWPGNSPLHF.

Details on this clonotype: This may be a read error, as it is one base from a much larger clone. The J gene is TRBJ1-2, the V gene TRBV7-9, with a weak D call TRBD1 (5 bases). The germline CDR1 and CDR2 sequences are SEHNR and FQNEAQ (reference sequence). The CDR3 consists of 13 residues. The V end lost 4 bases, the J end lost 5 bases, and 11 bases lay between the germline ends. As DNA, the CDR3 is TGTGCCAGCAGCTCAGAGGCAGGGTATGGCTACACCTTC. It translates to CASSSEAGYGYTF.

This clonotype turned up a few times. This chain uses TRBV3-1 with TRBJ2-7; D not certain. The CDR3 runs to 17 residues. The V end was cut by 0 bases, the J end by 6 bases, with 21 bases between. Germline V lookup: CDR1 LGHDT, CDR2 YNNKEL (reference sequence). CDR3 DNA: TGTGCCAGCAGCCAAGATCTGGGAACGGTCGCTCCTAGCGAGCAGTACTTC. It codes for CASSQDLGTVAPSEQYF.